The clone carrying this T cell receptor (beta chain) was recorded at least ten times. No antigen is known for it. This sample is drawn from a study of molecular identifiers for immune sequencing clone quantification. On the study more broadly: In replicates, RNA taken from roughly 18,000 or 92,000 naive CD8 cells was divided five ways, and four portions underwent sequencing. Findings and limits, study-wide: Clones that had above 20 RNA copies took up over 99% of effector molecules but under 1% in naive cells.

Bulk libraries came from a prior protocol with listed TCR primers. TCRdb analysed the PCR reads with MiXCR anew, one entry per CDR3 protein. The sample has around 480,000 distinct CDR3 sequences, 20% to 25% seen once. The CDR3 sequence is 15 residues long. V dropped 3 bases and J dropped 5 bases, with 20 bases sitting between them. Germline CDR1 reads DFQATT; CDR2 reads SNEGSKA (reference sequence). Libraries of naive CD8 T cells were made from 20,000 to 1,000,000 sorted cells. They used 10%, 30% or 50% RNA. This chain uses TRBV20-1 with TRBJ2-7; D tentatively reads TRBD1 or TRBD2 (5 bases each). The TCR comes from a human donor in good health. Some libraries in this study had Jurkat cell RNA spiked in. Input material: naive CD8+ T cells from blood, with Jurkat cell RNA spiked in. Described subset: FACS-sorted CD8+CD4-CCR7+CD45RA+ naive T cells. The DNA of the CDR3 is TGCAGTGCTAGTGGGACGAGCTCGATAAATAACGAGCAGTACTTC. Translated, it gives CSASGTSSINNEQYF.